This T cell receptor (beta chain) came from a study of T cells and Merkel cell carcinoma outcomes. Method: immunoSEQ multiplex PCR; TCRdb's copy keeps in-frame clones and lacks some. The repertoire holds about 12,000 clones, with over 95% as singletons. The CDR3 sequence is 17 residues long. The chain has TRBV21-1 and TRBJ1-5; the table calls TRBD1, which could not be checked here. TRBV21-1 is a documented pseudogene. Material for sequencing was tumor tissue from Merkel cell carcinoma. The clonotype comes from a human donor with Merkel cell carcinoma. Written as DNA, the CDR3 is TGTGCCAGCGTCTCCGGGACAGGGGAGTCCGGCAATCAGCCCCAGCATTTT. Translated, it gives CASVSGTGESGNQPQHF.